This passage covers 24 T cell receptor beta chains from one sample sequenced in a study of cytomegalovirus exposure and HLA in healthy donors. Generated by immunoSEQ multiplex PCR, the TCRdb table keeps only in-frame clones and is missing some. The profile shows more than 95,000 clones, approximately 92% of them singletons. Input material: PBMCs. These receptors all come from a woman aged 18-29 years in good health and CMV-seronegative.

The chain is built from TRBV28 and TRBJ2-7, with no clear D. The length of the CDR3 is 14 residues. V lost 8 bases to trimming and J lost 2 bases, with 16 bases between them. The germline V gene has CDR1 MDHEN and CDR2 SYDVKM. The CDR3 protein is CASRNSDKPYEQYF. CDR3 coding DNA: TGTGCCAGCCGAAATTCAGACAAACCCTACGAGCAGTACTTC.

The V gene is TRBV19, the J gene TRBJ2-7, with 7 bases that match TRBD2. The CDR3 contains 14 residues. The ends lost 9 bases at V and 5 bases at J; junction bases unmatched: 13. Germline V lookup: CDR1 LNHDA, CDR2 SQIVND (reference sequence). The CDR3 nucleotides are TGTGCCAGCAAATCGACTAGCCACTTGGACGAGCAGTACTTC. This sequence encodes CASKSTSHLDEQYF.

The chain has TRBV6-6 and TRBJ1-5; D is unclear. Germline V gives CDR1 MNHNY, CDR2 SVGAGI (reference sequence). V lost 4 bases and J 2 bases, leaving 12 bases between the germline ends. CDR3 size: 15 residues. The CDR3, as DNA: TGTGCCAGCAGTTGGGAAGCGGGAGGCAATCAGCCCCAGCATTTT. It codes for CASSWEAGGNQPQHF.

V usage is TRBV10-1 and J usage is TRBJ1-1; D not certain. The V and J ends lost 2 bases and 1 base respectively, with 2 bases between them. This CDR3 is built from 12 residues. Germline V lookup: CDR1 WNHNN, CDR2 SYGVQD (reference sequence). CDR3 bases: TGCGCCAGCAGTGAGCAGAACACTGAAGCTTTCTTT. Encoded protein: CASSEQNTEAFF.

The chain is built from TRBV18 and TRBJ2-7; 7 bases align to TRBD1. This CDR3 has 15 residues. The ends lost 6 bases at V and 1 base at J; junction bases unmatched: 9. From germline, CDR1 is KGHSH and CDR2 LQKENI. Written as DNA, the CDR3 is TGTGCCAGCTCGCTGTTCGACAGGGAATCCTACGAGCAGTACGTC. Translating it yields CASSLFDRESYEQYV.

This chain joins TRBV28 and TRBJ2-7; TRBD1 might be the D (6 bases). CDR3 size: 12 residues. CDR1 and CDR2 (germline): MDHEN, SYDVKM. V was cut by 7 bases and J by 6 bases, with 13 bases left in between. CDR3 sequence reads: CASIHLGGEQYF. The CDR3, as DNA: TGTGCCAGCATTCACTTAGGGGGCGAGCAGTACTTC.

The CDR3 nucleotides read TGTGCCAGCAGTTCCCTGGGCGGGACCCAAGAGACCCAGTACTTC. Protein: CASSSLGGTQETQYF. The V call is TRBV27, the J call TRBJ2-5, with D possibly being TRBD2 (6 bases). From germline, CDR1 is MNHEY and CDR2 SMNVEV (reference sequence). This CDR3 contains 15 residues. V was cut by 4 bases and J by 1 base, with 13 bases left in between.

The V and J genes are TRBV5-1 and TRBJ1-1, with D unclear. V was clipped by 3 bases and J by 6 bases, with 18 bases between them. Looked up from germline, CDR1 is SGHRS and CDR2 is YFSETQ. The CDR3 spans 15 residues. The CDR3 nucleotides read TGCGCCAGCAGCTCGAGACTACATGAGGCATCTGAAGCTTTCTTT. Amino acids: CASSSRLHEASEAFF. Variable domain in full (rest from reference TRBV5-1 and TRBJ1-1): KAGVTQTPRYLIKTRGQQVTLSCSPISGHRSVSWYQQTPGQGLQFLFEYFSETQRNKGNFPGRFSGRQFSNSRSEMNVSTLELGDSALYLCASSSRLHEASEAFFGQGTRLTVV.

The rearrangement joins TRBV7-2 to TRBJ2-2; D gene ambiguous. The CDR3 runs to 16 residues. Germline V gives CDR1 SGHTA, CDR2 FQGNSA. V lost 7 bases, J lost 1 base, and 16 bases lay in between. The CDR3 nucleotides read TGTGCCAGCACCACTTCTCCAGGAATGAACACCGGGGAGCTGTTTTTT. It encodes CASTTSPGMNTGELFF.

J is TRBJ2-5 and V is TRBV7-7; TRBD1 agrees at 10 bases. The CDR3 length is 16 residues. Per the germline V gene, CDR1 is SSHAT and CDR2 is FNYEAQ (reference sequence). V lost 3 bases to trimming and J lost 7 bases; unmatched junction nucleotides: 11. The CDR3 here is CASSFLDRGRGGTQYF. For the CDR3, the DNA is TGTGCCAGCAGCTTTCTCGACAGGGGGCGCGGGGGGACCCAGTACTTC.

The chain couples TRBV28 to TRBJ1-4; tentative D call: TRBD1 (5 bases). Per the germline V gene, CDR1 is MDHEN and CDR2 is SYDVKM. This CDR3 comprises 15 residues. The V end lost 6 bases, the J end lost 0 bases, and 11 bases lay between the germline ends. In nucleotides, the CDR3 is TGTGCCAGCAGATACAGGCATGCAACTAATGAAAAACTGTTTTTT. It encodes CASRYRHATNEKLFF.

The chain combines TRBV2 with TRBJ1-2; D gene uncertain. The CDR3 is 15 amino acids. In germline, CDR1 is SNHLY, CDR2 FYNNEI. V was cut by 4 bases and J by 0 bases, with 12 bases left in between. CDR3 coding DNA: TGTGCCAGCAGTGGGCAGGAGAGGGCTAACTATGGCTACACCTTC. It encodes CASSGQERANYGYTF.

The chain recombines TRBV5-6 with TRBJ1-4; possibly TRBD1 for D (6 bases). The CDR3 runs to 17 residues. Per germline, CDR1 SGHDT and CDR2 YYEEEE. Trimming shortened V by 0 bases and J by 0 bases, and 12 bases separated the two germline ends. The CDR3: CASSLGQGLATNEKLFF. The DNA of the CDR3 is TGTGCCAGCAGCTTGGGGCAGGGGCTTGCAACTAATGAAAAACTGTTTTTT.

The chain links TRBV4-1 to TRBJ2-7; D unclear. CDR1 is MGHRA and CDR2 is YSYEKL in the germline V gene. This CDR3 contains 14 residues. Trimming stripped 0 bases from V and 7 bases from J, with 13 bases between. In nucleotides, the CDR3 is TGCGCCAGCAGCCAAGAAGCGCTAACTCGGGAGCAGTACTTC. Translated, it gives CASSQEALTREQYF.

This clone occurred once. V is TRBV5-1 and J is TRBJ2-3; 12 bases line up with TRBD2. Germline lookup yields CDR1 SGHRS and CDR2 YFSETQ. The J segment lost 2 bases and the V segment lost 3 bases, leaving 4 bases of the junction unmatched. This CDR3 is 16 amino acids long. CDR3 bases: TGCGCCAGCAGCTGGACTAGCGGGAAACACACAGATACGCAGTATTTT. Residues: CASSWTSGKHTDTQYF. Drawing the rest from reference TRBV5-1 and TRBJ2-3, the complete variable domain is KAGVTQTPRYLIKTRGQQVTLSCSPISGHRSVSWYQQTPGQGLQFLFEYFSETQRNKGNFPGRFSGRQFSNSRSEMNVSTLELGDSALYLCASSWTSGKHTDTQYFGPGTRLTVL.

This chain uses TRBV28 with TRBJ1-6; 8 bases fit TRBD1. CDR1 and CDR2 from the germline V gene are MDHEN and SYDVKM. The V segment lost 6 bases and the J segment 9 bases; nucleotides outside the gene matches: 10. The CDR3 consists of 15 residues. DNA for the CDR3: TGTGCCAGCAGGCCTCCTCGACAGGGGAGTTCACCCCTCCACTTT. It codes for CASRPPRQGSSPLHF.

The J gene is TRBJ1-3, the V gene TRBV30, with 7 bases that match TRBD1. The CDR3 is 14 residues long. The V and J ends lost 1 base and 2 bases, in that order; junction bases with no gene match: 2. The germline V gene encodes CDR1 GTSNPN and CDR2 SVGIG (reference sequence). The CDR3 reads CAWSAGGAGNTIYF. The CDR3 region has the DNA TGTGCCTGGAGTGCAGGGGGAGCTGGAAACACCATATATTTT.

The chain has TRBV18 and TRBJ1-4, with 7 bases that match TRBD1. V trimming: 3 bases; J trimming: 0 bases; junction bases outside the gene matches: 1. The CDR3 is 15 amino acids. Germline V gene sequence: CDR1 KGHSH, CDR2 LQKENI. Here the CDR3 reads CASSPTGPTNEKLFF. Written as DNA, the CDR3 is TGTGCCAGCTCACCGACAGGGCCAACTAATGAAAAACTGTTTTTT.

The V and J genes are TRBV4-2 and TRBJ1-4, with a possible D match to TRBD1 (5 bases). V was shortened by 8 bases and J by 6 bases, with 16 bases between the two germline ends. Germline V gene sequence: CDR1 LGHNA, CDR2 YNFKEQ. This CDR3 spans 14 amino acids. CDR3 sequence (DNA): TGTGCCAGCGGAATGGGACTGATCTATGAAAAACTGTTTTTT. This encodes CASGMGLIYEKLFF.

V and J are TRBV5-1 and TRBJ2-7; D may be TRBD2 (5 bases). Germline values: CDR1 SGHRS, CDR2 YFSETQ. Trimming stripped 0 bases from V and 4 bases from J, with 8 bases between. The CDR3 is made up of 13 amino acids. Here the CDR3 DNA reads TGCGCCAGCAGCTTGGTGGGGAGTTACGAGCAGTACTTC. Its translation: CASSLVGSYEQYF.

The chain is built from TRBV5-4 and TRBJ2-7, with D possibly being TRBD1 (6 bases). This CDR3 comprises 14 residues. CDR1 SGHNT and CDR2 YYREEE come from the germline V gene (reference sequence). V was trimmed by 1 base and J by 3 bases, leaving 11 bases between them. The CDR3 spells CASSLFDRSYEQYV. In DNA, the CDR3 is TGTGCCAGCAGCTTGTTTGACAGGAGCTACGAGCAGTACGTC.

The gene calls are TRBV28 and TRBJ1-5, with D perhaps TRBD1 (5 bases). This CDR3 comprises 15 residues. V lost 6 bases and J lost 7, with 19 bases in between. Germline V gene data show CDR1 as MDHEN and CDR2 as SYDVKM. The CDR3 nucleotides are TGTGCCAGCAGGAAGTTAGACAGTATTGAGCAGCCCCAGCATTTT. Protein product: CASRKLDSIEQPQHF. Complete variable domain (other parts from reference TRBV28 and TRBJ1-5): DVKVTQSSRYLVKRTGEKVFLECVQDMDHENMFWYRQDPGLGLRLIYFSYDVKMKEKGDIPEGYSVSREKKERFSLILESASTNQTSMYLCASRKLDSIEQPQHFGDGTRLSIL.

The chain joins TRBV29-1 to TRBJ1-3; 7 bases align to TRBD1. With V trimmed by 4 bases and J by 0 bases, 6 bases remained unmatched. Germline CDR1 and CDR2: SQVTM and ANQGSEA. This CDR3 region has 15 residues. CDR3: CSVGGQDFSGNTIYF. CDR3 DNA: TGCAGCGTTGGAGGACAGGACTTCTCTGGAAACACCATATATTTT.

The gene calls are TRBV5-1 and TRBJ2-1; TRBD1 agrees at 8 bases. Looked up from germline, CDR1 is SGHRS and CDR2 is YFSETQ. The trim removed 2 bases at V and 6 bases at J, leaving 7 bases unmatched. CDR3 length: 15 amino acids. CDR3 protein: CASSFRQGMLNEQFF. The CDR3 DNA follows: TGCGCCAGCAGCTTCCGACAGGGGATGCTCAATGAGCAGTTCTTC.